The 5 T cell receptor beta chains below all came from one sample that was sequenced in a study of CD8+ T cells in alopecia areata. The sequencing template was cDNA reverse transcribed from extracted RNA. Libraries were prepared by immunoSEQ multiplex PCR; TCRdb keeps only in-frame clonotypes and omits some of them. The data show around 160,000 clones, more than 45% seen once. The material sequenced was CD4+ T cells sorted from blood. Receptor source: a human donor with alopecia areata.

J is TRBJ2-1 and V is TRBV29-1; D is possibly TRBD1 or TRBD2 (5 bases each). Germline V gene data show CDR1 as SQVTM and CDR2 as ANQGSEA. Trimming stripped 3 bases from V and 7 bases from J, with 13 bases between. This CDR3 comprises 13 residues. Here the CDR3 reads CSVEAGSRNEQFF. DNA of the CDR3: TGCAGCGTTGAGGCAGGGAGTAGGAATGAGCAGTTCTTC.

This chain uses TRBV29-1 with TRBJ1-1; D perhaps matches TRBD1 (5 bases). V was trimmed by 7 bases and J by 1 base, leaving 16 bases between them. Germline V gene lookup returns CDR1 SQVTM and CDR2 ANQGSEA. The CDR3 is 14 amino acids. This chain's CDR3 is CSARREGTNTEAFF. CDR3 coding DNA: TGCAGCGCCCGCCGGGAGGGGACGAACACTGAAGCTTTCTTT.

V is TRBV7-9 and J is TRBJ2-1; D may match TRBD1 or TRBD2 (5 bases each). The CDR3 covers 14 residues. Germline V gene data show CDR1 as SEHNR and CDR2 as FQNEAQ (reference sequence). With 6 bases removed from V and 2 bases from J, the gap between germline ends came to 11 bases. The CDR3 spells CASRRDGTYNEQFF. The CDR3 bases are TGTGCCAGCAGAAGGGACGGGACCTACAATGAGCAGTTCTTC.

The chain couples TRBV2 to TRBJ2-4; a weak D match, TRBD2 (6 bases). This CDR3 region has 14 residues. CDR1 is SNHLY and CDR2 is FYNNEI in the germline V gene. V lost 9 bases, J lost 1 base, and 13 bases lay in between. This chain's CDR3 is CASDGSGAKNIQYF. CDR3 in DNA: TGTGCCAGTGACGGGAGTGGGGCCAAAAACATTCAGTACTTC. The full variable domain, completed using reference TRBV2 and TRBJ2-4, is EPEVTQTPSHQVTQMGQEVILRCVPISNHLYFYWYRQILGQKVEFLVSFYNNEISEKSEIFDDQFSVERPDGSNFTLKIRSTKLEDSAMYFCASDGSGAKNIQYFGAGTRLSVL.

This clone came up once. The rearrangement joins TRBV15 to TRBJ2-5; no definite D call. Trimming left V 0 bases short and J 5 bases short, with 10 bases between. CDR1 is LNHNV and CDR2 is YYDKDF in the germline V gene (reference sequence). The CDR3 is 14 residues long. As DNA, the CDR3 is TGTGCCACCAGCAGAGATGACGGGCAGGAGACCCAGTACTTC. The encoded protein is CATSRDDGQETQYF.